Below are 5 T cell receptor beta chains sequenced from a single sample in a study of T cell clonality in common variable immunodeficiency. Data came from immunoSEQ multiplex PCR; TCRdb stores just in-frame clones and leaves some out. The table lists under 45,000 clones, with no singletons. Material for sequencing was peripheral blood mononuclear cells. Every receptor here comes from a person aged 18 to 75 in good health.

This clone was picked up a small number of times. Read data end 3 residues before the CDR3 end; the end is taken from the germline J gene. The chain recombines TRBV2 with TRBJ1-5; 8 nucleotides align to TRBD1. The CDR3 has 14 residues. Germline values: CDR1 SNHLY, CDR2 FYNNEI. With V trimmed by 6 bases and J by 6 bases, 7 bases remained unmatched. Partial CDR3 DNA: TGTGCCAGCAGATCAGGACAGGGACCTCAGCCC. Its protein is CASRSGQGPQP. The whole CDR3 protein reads CASRSGQGPQPQHF.

This clone was seen at least ten times. Sequencing ends 3 residues short of the CDR3 end; the germline J gene provides the rest. The chain uses TRBV2 and TRBJ1-1, with D tentatively TRBD1 (5 bases). With 7 bases removed from V and 7 bases from J, the gap between germline ends came to 13 bases. The CDR3 is made up of 12 amino acids. Germline CDR1 is SNHLY and CDR2 is FYNNEI. Partial CDR3 DNA: TGTGCCAGCACCCAATGGGGGGGTGAA. This gives the protein CASTQWGGE. The CDR3 in full is CASTQWGGEAFF.

This clone was picked up a small number of times. The CDR3 goes on 3 residues after the read ends, and that part is filled in from the germline J gene. The chain is built from TRBV6-4 and TRBJ1-2; D remains ambiguous. CDR1 and CDR2 (germline): MRHNA, SNTAGT. This CDR3 has 15 amino acids. The CDR3 DNA, read in part, is TGTGCCAGCAGTGACTCAGCGGGCTCCTACAATGAC. This gives the protein CASSDSAGSYND. In full, the CDR3 is CASSDSAGSYNDYTF.

The sample holds many counts of this clone. The CDR3 goes on 3 residues after the read ends, and that part is filled in from the germline J gene. This chain uses TRBV20-1 with TRBJ1-1; 7 bases align to TRBD1. Germline values: CDR1 DFQATT, CDR2 SNEGSKA (reference sequence). V lost 6 bases, J lost 3 bases, and 10 bases stayed unmatched. This CDR3 has 14 amino acids. The CDR3: CSADKTGRHTEAFF. The CDR3 bases that were read are TGCAGTGCGGACAAGACAGGGCGGCACACTGAA.

This clone was counted at least ten times. The missing CDR3 end, 3 residues past where the read stops, is filled in from the germline J gene. The chain recombines TRBV11-2 with TRBJ2-1; unclear D gene. In germline, CDR1 is SGHAT, CDR2 FQNNGV. Between the trimmed V and J ends, which lost 2 bases and 6 bases, there was a span of 14 bases. This CDR3 contains 15 residues. The sequenced CDR3 bases are TGTGCCAGCAGCTTACTAGTATACGGATCCAATGAG. Its translation: CASSLLVYGSNE. The full-length CDR3 reads as CASSLLVYGSNEQFF.